This T cell receptor (beta chain) originates from a study of cytomegalovirus exposure and HLA in healthy donors. The primer mix had 60 Vbeta and 13 Jbeta primers. The data were produced by immunoSEQ multiplex PCR, yet TCRdb's version contains in-frame clones alone and is incomplete. This sample's clone table lists under 90,000 clones. Germline loops: CDR1 SGHKS, CDR2 YYEKEE (reference sequence). Trimming removed 6 bases from V and 3 bases from J, with 18 bases in between. This CDR3 is built from 15 residues. The receptor comes from a man aged 50 to 60 in good health and CMV-seropositive. This chain uses TRBV5-5 with TRBJ1-1; D is possibly TRBD1 (5 bases). Sequenced sample: PBMCs. CDR3 sequence (DNA): TGTGCCAGCAACCTTGGGGGGATCGTGTACACTGAAGCTTTCTTT. Its translation is CASNLGGIVYTEAFF. The whole variable domain, remainder taken from reference TRBV5-5 and TRBJ1-1, is DAGVTQSPTHLIKTRGQQVTLRCSPISGHKSVSWYQQVLGQGPQFIFQYYEKEERGRGNFPDRFSARQFPNYSSELNVNALLLGDSALYLCASNLGGIVYTEAFFGQGTRLTVV.